A selection of T cell receptor beta chains follows, all from one sample in a study of blood T cell repertoires in COVID-19. The data were produced by immunoSEQ multiplex PCR, yet TCRdb's version contains in-frame clones alone and is incomplete. The sample shows 95,000 to 150,000 clones, 88% of them seen only once. The sample was peripheral blood. The receptors shown here come from a man aged 45-60 years with acute or convalescent COVID-19. Each CDR3 is given with its conserved first and last residue. D genes are given only for firm matches. Size values are once, few and many counts, or a class for expanded clones, and some rows have none.

clone size | D gene | J gene | V gene | CDR3 DNA | CDR3 protein
once | NA | TRBJ1-2 | TRBV3-1/TRBV3-2 | TGTGCCAGCAACCCCCGGGACTCAAACTATGGCTACACCTTC | CASNPRDSNYGYTF
NA | TRBD1 | TRBJ1-2 | TRBV19 | TGTGCCAGTAATGCCGGACAGGGACTGGGGGGCTACACCTTC | CASNAGQGLGGYTF
NA | TRBD2 | TRBJ2-1 | TRBV20-1 | TGCAGTGCTAGTTTCGGGAGGGACAATGAGCAGTTCTTC | CSASFGRDNEQFF
NA | NA | TRBJ1-5 | TRBV27 | TGTGCCAGCAGTTTTCAACAGTCTCAGCCCCAGCATTTT | CASSFQQSQPQHF
NA | NA | TRBJ2-7 | TRBV19 | TGTGCCAGTAGTCGGAGGGACGGATCCTACGAGCAGTACTTC | CASSRRDGSYEQYF
once | NA | TRBJ2-1 | TRBV19 | TGTGCCAGTAGTATTGGGGCGGGAAGTAACAATGAGCAGTTCTTC | CASSIGAGSNNEQFF
NA | NA | TRBJ2-7 | TRBV7-8 | TGTGCCAGCAGCTTCGGGGGAGGTGAGCAGTACTTC | CASSFGGGEQYF
NA | TRBD2 | TRBJ2-7 | TRBV5-6 | TGTGCCAGCAGCTTCAATAGCGGGAGGGGCGAGCAGTACTTC | CASSFNSGRGEQYF
medium-sized | TRBD1 | TRBJ1-3 | TRBV4-1 | TGCGCCAGCAGCCCATCACGGGACAGATTGAGCTCTGGAAACACCATATATTTT | CASSPSRDRLSSGNTIYF
NA | NA | TRBJ2-1 | TRBV5-4 | TGTGCCAGCAGCCCGGCTGGGCACCAAGGACTCTACAATGAGCAGTTCTTC | CASSPAGHQGLYNEQFF
NA | NA | TRBJ2-5 | TRBV7-2 | TGTGCCAGCAGCATTACCGGGACAAGGGGGGAGACCCAGTACTTC | CASSITGTRGETQYF
NA | TRBD1 | TRBJ2-7 | TRBV2 | TGTGCCAGCAAATCGGCAGGGGGCGCCTACGAGCAGTACTTC | CASKSAGGAYEQYF
NA | TRBD2 | TRBJ2-7 | TRBV18 | TGTGCCAGCTCAACGGCGGGAGAATGGTACGAGCAGTACTTC | CASSTAGEWYEQYF
few | TRBD2 | TRBJ2-7 | TRBV4-1 | TGCGCCAGCAGCCAAGACGGATCGCGGGAGATTGGATACGAGCAGTACTTC | CASSQDGSREIGYEQYF
NA | NA | TRBJ1-2 | TRBV11-2 | TGTGCCAGCAGCCTTTATGGCGGCTACACCTTC | CASSLYGGYTF
once | NA | TRBJ1-1 | TRBV7-8 | TGTGCCAGCAGCTTAGGTCAGGGTACGGACACTGAAGCTTTCTTT | CASSLGQGTDTEAFF
NA | NA | TRBJ1-1 | TRBV20-1 | TGCAGTGCGACAGTTGCTTATGAAGCTTTCTTT | CSATVAYEAFF
few | NA | TRBJ2-1 | TRBV19 | TGTGCCAGTACCACTCTCTCGGGCTCCTACAATGAGCAGTTCTTC | CASTTLSGSYNEQFF
NA | TRBD1 | TRBJ1-1 | TRBV10-3 | TGTGCCACCGTACCGGGACAGGGAGGCGCCACTGAAGCTTTCTTT | CATVPGQGGATEAFF
NA | TRBD1 | TRBJ1-2 | TRBV15 | TGTGCCACCAGACAGGGGGCCTTAGCTAACTATGGCTACACCTTC | CATRQGALANYGYTF
once | TRBD1 | TRBJ2-1 | TRBV6-5 | TGTGCCAGCAGAAATCGTACAGGGGGCTACAATGAGCAGTTCTTC | CASRNRTGGYNEQFF
once | NA | TRBJ1-2 | TRBV6-5 | TGTGCCAGCAGGATAATTTCCGGGGACTATGGCTACACCTTC | CASRIISGDYGYTF
NA | TRBD1 | TRBJ1-3 | TRBV11-2 | TGTGCCAGCAGCCCCCGGACAGGGGCCACTGGAAACACCATATATTTT | CASSPRTGATGNTIYF
NA | NA | TRBJ2-1 | TRBV5-1 | TGCGCCAGCAGCTTGGACAGCTCCTACAATGAGCAGTTCTTC | CASSLDSSYNEQFF
NA | TRBD2 | TRBJ2-5 | TRBV5-4 | TGTGCCAGCAGGCCGCGGGAGGGCCTATCAGGGACCCAGTACTTC | CASRPREGLSGTQYF
NA | TRBD2 | TRBJ2-5 | TRBV9 | TGTGCCAGCAGCCCACAGACTAGCGGGAAGGCGAAGACCCAGTACTTC | CASSPQTSGKAKTQYF
NA | NA | TRBJ2-7 | TRBV27 | TGTGCCAGCAGTTGGTCGGGAGATACCTACGAGCAGTACTTC | CASSWSGDTYEQYF